This T cell receptor beta chain was found in a study of blood T cell repertoires in COVID-19. Study overall: Nucleic acid was either cDNA or gDNA, and it came from T cells, B-cell-depleted T cells, or PBMCs.

This clone has a single count. In the original analysis: By means of reference gene primer amplification, nucleated cell counts were estimated. The protocol was immunoSEQ multiplex PCR, while the TCRdb copy is restricted to in-frame clones and leaves out a portion. V and J calls and clone size come straight from that table; D and trimming were deduced from the DNA. The repertoire holds about 240,000 clones, about 82% seen once, with about 12% in the top ten. The CDR3 length is 17 residues. Germline V gives CDR1 MNHNS, CDR2 SASEGT. The V and J ends lost 2 bases and 8 bases, in that order; junction bases with no gene match: 14.

The sequencing input was peripheral blood. The V and J genes are TRBV6-1 and TRBJ1-1; 10 bases fit TRBD1. The TCR originated in a man at least 80 years old with acute or convalescent COVID-19. The CDR3 bases are TGTGCCAGCAGTGAACTCCCACCCGGGACAGGGGTCCCCGAAGCTTTCTTT. It encodes CASSELPPGTGVPEAFF.